This T cell receptor beta chain was documented in a study of blood T cell repertoires in COVID-19. Study details: COVID-19 samples collected from the United States, Italy and Spain covered acute and convalescent phases.

A few counts support this clone. With 5 bases clipped from V and 4 bases from J, the junction kept 8 bases outside the gene matches. Germline CDR1 LNHDA, CDR2 SQIVND (reference sequence). The CDR3 is 14 amino acids. Authors' analysis steps: Cell counts per sample came from amplifying reference gene primers. TCRdb's table, derived via immunoSEQ multiplex PCR, lists solely in-frame clones and lacks some. The V and J calls and clone size are taken from that table; D and trimming were inferred from the DNA. The data contain about 480,000 clones, approximately 88% of them singletons. In terms of age and location, participants ranged from roughly 18 to 90 years and lived in about two dozen US areas. Recovered status applied to Cohort 3 donors who had two consecutive negative PCRs. It also applied to those with clearance or with symptom resolution.

The V call is TRBV19, the J call TRBJ2-7; 7 positions agree with TRBD1. Source material: PBMCs or T cells enriched from blood (not recorded which). The TCR was taken from a woman in her thirties or forties who had recovered from COVID-19. The DNA for the CDR3 is TGTGCCAGTAGTCCGCCGGGACAGATGTACGAGCAGTACTTC. As protein: CASSPPGQMYEQYF.